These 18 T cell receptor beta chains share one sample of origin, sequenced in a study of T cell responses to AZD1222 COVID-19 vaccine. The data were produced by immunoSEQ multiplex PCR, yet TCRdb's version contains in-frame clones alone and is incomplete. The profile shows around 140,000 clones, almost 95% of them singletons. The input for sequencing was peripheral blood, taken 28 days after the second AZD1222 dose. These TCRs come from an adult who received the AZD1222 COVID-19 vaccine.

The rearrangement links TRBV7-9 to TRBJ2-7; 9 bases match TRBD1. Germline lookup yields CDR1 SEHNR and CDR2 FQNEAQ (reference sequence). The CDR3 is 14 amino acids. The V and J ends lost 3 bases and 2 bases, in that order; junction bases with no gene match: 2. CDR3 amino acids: CASSFGQGTYEQYF. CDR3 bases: TGTGCCAGCAGCTTCGGACAGGGGACCTACGAGCAGTACTTC.

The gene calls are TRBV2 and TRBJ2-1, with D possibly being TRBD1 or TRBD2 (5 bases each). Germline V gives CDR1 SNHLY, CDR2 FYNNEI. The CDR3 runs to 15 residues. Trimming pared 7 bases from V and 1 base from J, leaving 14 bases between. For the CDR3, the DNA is TGTGCCAGCACCTTAGGGACCCTTTCCTACAATGAGCAGTTCTTC. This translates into CASTLGTLSYNEQFF.

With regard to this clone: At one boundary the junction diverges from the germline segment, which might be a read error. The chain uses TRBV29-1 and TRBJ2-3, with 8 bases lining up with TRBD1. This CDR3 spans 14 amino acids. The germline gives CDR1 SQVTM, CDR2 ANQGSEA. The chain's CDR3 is CSVITPGQDLFRSF. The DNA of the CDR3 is TGCAGCGTCATTACACCGGGACAGGACCTTTTTCGGAGTTTT.

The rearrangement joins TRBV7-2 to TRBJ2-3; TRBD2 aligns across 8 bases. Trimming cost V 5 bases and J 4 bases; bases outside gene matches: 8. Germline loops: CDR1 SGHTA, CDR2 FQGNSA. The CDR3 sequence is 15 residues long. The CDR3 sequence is CASSPMGLGSDTQYF. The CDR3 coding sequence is TGTGCCAGCAGCCCCATGGGACTAGGTTCAGATACGCAGTATTTT.

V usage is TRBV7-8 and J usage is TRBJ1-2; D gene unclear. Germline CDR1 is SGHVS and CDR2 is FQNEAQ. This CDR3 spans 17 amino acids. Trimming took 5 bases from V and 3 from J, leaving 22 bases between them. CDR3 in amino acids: CASSPFEDGYTYYGYTF. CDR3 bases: TGTGCCAGCAGCCCGTTTGAGGACGGCTACACATACTATGGCTACACCTTC. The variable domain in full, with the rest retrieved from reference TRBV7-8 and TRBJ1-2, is GAGVSQSPRYKVAKRGQDVALRCDPISGHVSLFWYQQALGQGPEFLTYFQNEAQLDKSGLPSDRFFAERPEGSVSTLKIQRTQQEDSAVYLCASSPFEDGYTYYGYTFGSGTRLTVV.

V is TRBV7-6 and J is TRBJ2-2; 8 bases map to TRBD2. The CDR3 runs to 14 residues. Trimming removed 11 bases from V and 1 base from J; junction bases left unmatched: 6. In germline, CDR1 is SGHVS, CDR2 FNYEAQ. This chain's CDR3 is CAVSRGGNTGELFF. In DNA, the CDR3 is TGTGCCGTCTCTCGGGGGGGGAACACCGGGGAGCTGTTTTTT. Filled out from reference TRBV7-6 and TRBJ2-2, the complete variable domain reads GAGVSQSPRYKVTKRGQDVALRCDPISGHVSLYWYRQALGQGPEFLTYFNYEAQQDKSGLPNDRFSAERPEGSISTLTIQRTEQRDSAMYRCAVSRGGNTGELFFGEGSRLTVL.

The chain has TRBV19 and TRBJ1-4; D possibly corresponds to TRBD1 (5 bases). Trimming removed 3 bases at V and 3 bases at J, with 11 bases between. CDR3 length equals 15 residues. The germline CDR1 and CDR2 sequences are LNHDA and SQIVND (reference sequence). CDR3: CASSMGLAPNEKLFF. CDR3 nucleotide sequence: TGTGCCAGTAGTATGGGACTGGCGCCTAATGAAAAACTGTTTTTT.

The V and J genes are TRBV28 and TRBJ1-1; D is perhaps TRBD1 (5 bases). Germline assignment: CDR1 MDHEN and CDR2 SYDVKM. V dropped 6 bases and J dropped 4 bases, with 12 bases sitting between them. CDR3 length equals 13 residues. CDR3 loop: CASSLSGTTEAFF. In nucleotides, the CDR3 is TGTGCCAGCAGCCTCAGTGGGACCACTGAAGCTTTCTTT.

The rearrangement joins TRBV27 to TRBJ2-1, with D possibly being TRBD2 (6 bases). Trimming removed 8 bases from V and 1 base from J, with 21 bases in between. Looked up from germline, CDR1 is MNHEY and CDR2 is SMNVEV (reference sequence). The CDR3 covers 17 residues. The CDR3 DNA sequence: TGTGCCAGCCGAAACCCCCTTTCGGGAGTTTCCTACAATGAGCAGTTCTTC. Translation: CASRNPLSGVSYNEQFF.

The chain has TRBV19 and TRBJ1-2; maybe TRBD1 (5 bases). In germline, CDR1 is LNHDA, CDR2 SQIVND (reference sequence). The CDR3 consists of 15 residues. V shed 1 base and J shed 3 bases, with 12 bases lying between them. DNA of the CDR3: TGTGCCAGTAGTATAGTCGGGACCTTGGACTATGGCTACACCTTC. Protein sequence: CASSIVGTLDYGYTF.

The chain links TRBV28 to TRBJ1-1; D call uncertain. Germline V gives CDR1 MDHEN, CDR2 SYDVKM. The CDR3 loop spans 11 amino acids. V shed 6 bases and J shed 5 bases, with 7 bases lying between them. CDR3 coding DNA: TGTGCCAGCAGCCTATTAACTGAAGCTTTCTTT. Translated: CASSLLTEAFF.

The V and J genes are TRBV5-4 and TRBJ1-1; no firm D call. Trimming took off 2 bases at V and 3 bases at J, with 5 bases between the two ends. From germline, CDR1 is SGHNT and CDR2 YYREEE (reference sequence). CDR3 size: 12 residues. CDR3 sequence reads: CASSFMDTEAFF. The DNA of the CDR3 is TGTGCCAGCAGCTTTATGGACACTGAAGCTTTCTTT. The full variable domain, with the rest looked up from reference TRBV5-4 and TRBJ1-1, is ETGVTQSPTHLIKTRGQQVTLRCSSQSGHNTVSWYQQALGQGPQFIFQYYREEENGRGNFPPRFSGLQFPNYSSELNVNALELDDSALYLCASSFMDTEAFFGQGTRLTVV.

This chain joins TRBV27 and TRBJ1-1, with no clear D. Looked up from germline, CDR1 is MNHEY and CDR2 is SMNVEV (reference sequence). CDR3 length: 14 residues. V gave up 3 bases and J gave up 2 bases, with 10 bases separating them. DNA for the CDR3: TGTGCCAGCAGTTTTAAGATCAGAAACACTGAAGCTTTCTTT. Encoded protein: CASSFKIRNTEAFF.

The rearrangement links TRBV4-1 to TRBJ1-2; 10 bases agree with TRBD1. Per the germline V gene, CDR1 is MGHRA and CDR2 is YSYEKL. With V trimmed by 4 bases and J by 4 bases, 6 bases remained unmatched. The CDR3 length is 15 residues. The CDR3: CASSPGGQGSYGYTF. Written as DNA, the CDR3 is TGCGCCAGCAGCCCGGGGGGACAGGGGTCCTATGGCTACACCTTC.

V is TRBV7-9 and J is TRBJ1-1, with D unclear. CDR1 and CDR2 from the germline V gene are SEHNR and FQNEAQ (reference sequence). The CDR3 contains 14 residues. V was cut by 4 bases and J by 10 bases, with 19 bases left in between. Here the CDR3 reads CASSSPQPGQGAFF. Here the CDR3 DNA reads TGTGCCAGCAGCTCTCCCCAACCCGGCCAAGGAGCTTTCTTT.

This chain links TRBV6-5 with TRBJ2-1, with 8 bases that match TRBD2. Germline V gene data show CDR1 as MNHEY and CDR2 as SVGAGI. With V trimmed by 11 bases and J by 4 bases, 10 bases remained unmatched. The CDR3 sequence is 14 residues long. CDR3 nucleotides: TGTGCCGCGTCGAAGACTAGCGAATACAATGAGCAGTTCTTC. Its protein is CAASKTSEYNEQFF.

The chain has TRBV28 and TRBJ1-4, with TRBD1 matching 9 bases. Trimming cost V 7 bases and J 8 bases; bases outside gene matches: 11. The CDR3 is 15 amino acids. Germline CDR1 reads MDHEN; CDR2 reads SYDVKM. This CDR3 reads CASTLAGTGQEKLFF. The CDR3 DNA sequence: TGTGCCAGCACCCTGGCCGGGACAGGGCAAGAAAAACTGTTTTTT.

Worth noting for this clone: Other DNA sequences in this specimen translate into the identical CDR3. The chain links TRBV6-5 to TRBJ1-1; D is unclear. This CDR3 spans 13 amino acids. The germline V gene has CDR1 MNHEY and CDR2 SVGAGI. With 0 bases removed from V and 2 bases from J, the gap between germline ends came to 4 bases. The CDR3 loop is CASSYSRNTEAFF. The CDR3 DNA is TGTGCCAGCAGTTACTCAAGAAACACTGAAGCTTTCTTT.